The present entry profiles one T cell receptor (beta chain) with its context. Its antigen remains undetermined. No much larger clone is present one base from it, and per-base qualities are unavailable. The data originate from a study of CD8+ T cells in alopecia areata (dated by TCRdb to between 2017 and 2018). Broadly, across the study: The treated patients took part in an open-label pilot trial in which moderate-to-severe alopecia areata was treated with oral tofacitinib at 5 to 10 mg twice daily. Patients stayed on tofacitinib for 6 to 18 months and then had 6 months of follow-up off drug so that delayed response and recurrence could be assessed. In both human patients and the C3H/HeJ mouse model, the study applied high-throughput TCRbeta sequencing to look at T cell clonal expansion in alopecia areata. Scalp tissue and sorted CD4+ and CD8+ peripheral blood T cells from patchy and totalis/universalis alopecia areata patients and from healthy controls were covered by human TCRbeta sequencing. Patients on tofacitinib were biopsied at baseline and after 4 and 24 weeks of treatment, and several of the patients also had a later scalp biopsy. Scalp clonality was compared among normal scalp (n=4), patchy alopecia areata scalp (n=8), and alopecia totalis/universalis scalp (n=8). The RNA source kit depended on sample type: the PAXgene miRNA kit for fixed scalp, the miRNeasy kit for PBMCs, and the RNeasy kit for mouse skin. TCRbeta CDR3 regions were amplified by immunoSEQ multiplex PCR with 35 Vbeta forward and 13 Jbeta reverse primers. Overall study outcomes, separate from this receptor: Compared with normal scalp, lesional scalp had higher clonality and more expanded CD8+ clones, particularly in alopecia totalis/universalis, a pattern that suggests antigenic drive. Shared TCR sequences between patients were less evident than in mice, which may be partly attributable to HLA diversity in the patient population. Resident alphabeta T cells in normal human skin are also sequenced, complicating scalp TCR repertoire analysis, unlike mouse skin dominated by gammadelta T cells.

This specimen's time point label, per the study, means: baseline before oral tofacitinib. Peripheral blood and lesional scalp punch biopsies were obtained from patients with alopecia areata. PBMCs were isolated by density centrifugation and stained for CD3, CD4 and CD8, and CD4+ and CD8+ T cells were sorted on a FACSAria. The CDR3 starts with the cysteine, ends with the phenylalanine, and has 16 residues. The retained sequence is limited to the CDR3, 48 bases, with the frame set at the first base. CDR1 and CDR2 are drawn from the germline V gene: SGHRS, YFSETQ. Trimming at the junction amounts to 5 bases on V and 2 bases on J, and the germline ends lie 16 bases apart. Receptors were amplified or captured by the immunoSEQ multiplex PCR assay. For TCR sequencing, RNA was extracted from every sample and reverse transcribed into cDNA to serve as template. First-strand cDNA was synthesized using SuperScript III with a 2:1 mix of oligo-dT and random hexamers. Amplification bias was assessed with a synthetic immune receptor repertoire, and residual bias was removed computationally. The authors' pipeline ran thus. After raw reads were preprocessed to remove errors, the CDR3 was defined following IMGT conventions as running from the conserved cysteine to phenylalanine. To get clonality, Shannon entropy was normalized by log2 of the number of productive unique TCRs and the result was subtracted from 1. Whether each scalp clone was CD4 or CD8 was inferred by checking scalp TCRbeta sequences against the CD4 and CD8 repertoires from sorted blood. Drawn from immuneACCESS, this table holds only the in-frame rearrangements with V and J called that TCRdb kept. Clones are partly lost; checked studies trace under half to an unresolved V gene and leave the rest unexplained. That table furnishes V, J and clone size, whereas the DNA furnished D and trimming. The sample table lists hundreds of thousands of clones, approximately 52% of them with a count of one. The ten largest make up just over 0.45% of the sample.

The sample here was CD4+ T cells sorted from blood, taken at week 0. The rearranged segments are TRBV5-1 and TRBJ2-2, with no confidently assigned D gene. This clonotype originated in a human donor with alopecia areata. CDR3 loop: CASSGPHGPNTGELFF. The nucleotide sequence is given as TGCGCCAGCAGTGGGCCCCACGGACCAAACACCGGGGAGCTGTTTTTT.